This T cell receptor (beta chain) was sequenced in a study of cytomegalovirus exposure and HLA in healthy donors. Broader study findings: Generally TCR sequences proved uncommon, though certain public TCRs appeared in numerous donors.

Libraries were prepared by immunoSEQ multiplex PCR; TCRdb keeps only in-frame clonotypes and omits some of them. The top ten hold 12% of the sample, which has about 88,000 clones, roughly 84% seen once. Points on this clone: The antigen remains unidentified.

Germline V gene lookup returns CDR1 SGDLS and CDR2 YYNGEE. V trimming: 4 bases; J trimming: 5 bases; junction bases outside the gene matches: 6. The CDR3 totals 14 residues. The J gene is TRBJ2-3, the V gene TRBV9, with 8 nucleotides matching TRBD1. The TCR originated in a woman under 30 in good health and CMV-seropositive. The sequenced sample consisted of PBMCs. The CDR3 DNA reads as TGTGCCAGCAGCCAGGACAGGGTGGTAGATACGCAGTATTTT. Residues: CASSQDRVVDTQYF.